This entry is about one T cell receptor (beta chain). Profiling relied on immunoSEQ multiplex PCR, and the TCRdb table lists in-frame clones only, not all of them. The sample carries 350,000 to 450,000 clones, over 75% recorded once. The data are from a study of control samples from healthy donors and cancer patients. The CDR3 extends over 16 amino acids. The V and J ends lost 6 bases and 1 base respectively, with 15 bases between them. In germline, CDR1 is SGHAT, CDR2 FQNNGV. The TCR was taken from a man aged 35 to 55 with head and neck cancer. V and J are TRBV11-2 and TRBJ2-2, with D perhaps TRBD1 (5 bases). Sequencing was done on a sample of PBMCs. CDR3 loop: CASRWQGRRNTGELFF. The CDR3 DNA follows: TGTGCCAGCAGGTGGCAGGGAAGGCGGAACACCGGGGAGCTGTTTTTT.